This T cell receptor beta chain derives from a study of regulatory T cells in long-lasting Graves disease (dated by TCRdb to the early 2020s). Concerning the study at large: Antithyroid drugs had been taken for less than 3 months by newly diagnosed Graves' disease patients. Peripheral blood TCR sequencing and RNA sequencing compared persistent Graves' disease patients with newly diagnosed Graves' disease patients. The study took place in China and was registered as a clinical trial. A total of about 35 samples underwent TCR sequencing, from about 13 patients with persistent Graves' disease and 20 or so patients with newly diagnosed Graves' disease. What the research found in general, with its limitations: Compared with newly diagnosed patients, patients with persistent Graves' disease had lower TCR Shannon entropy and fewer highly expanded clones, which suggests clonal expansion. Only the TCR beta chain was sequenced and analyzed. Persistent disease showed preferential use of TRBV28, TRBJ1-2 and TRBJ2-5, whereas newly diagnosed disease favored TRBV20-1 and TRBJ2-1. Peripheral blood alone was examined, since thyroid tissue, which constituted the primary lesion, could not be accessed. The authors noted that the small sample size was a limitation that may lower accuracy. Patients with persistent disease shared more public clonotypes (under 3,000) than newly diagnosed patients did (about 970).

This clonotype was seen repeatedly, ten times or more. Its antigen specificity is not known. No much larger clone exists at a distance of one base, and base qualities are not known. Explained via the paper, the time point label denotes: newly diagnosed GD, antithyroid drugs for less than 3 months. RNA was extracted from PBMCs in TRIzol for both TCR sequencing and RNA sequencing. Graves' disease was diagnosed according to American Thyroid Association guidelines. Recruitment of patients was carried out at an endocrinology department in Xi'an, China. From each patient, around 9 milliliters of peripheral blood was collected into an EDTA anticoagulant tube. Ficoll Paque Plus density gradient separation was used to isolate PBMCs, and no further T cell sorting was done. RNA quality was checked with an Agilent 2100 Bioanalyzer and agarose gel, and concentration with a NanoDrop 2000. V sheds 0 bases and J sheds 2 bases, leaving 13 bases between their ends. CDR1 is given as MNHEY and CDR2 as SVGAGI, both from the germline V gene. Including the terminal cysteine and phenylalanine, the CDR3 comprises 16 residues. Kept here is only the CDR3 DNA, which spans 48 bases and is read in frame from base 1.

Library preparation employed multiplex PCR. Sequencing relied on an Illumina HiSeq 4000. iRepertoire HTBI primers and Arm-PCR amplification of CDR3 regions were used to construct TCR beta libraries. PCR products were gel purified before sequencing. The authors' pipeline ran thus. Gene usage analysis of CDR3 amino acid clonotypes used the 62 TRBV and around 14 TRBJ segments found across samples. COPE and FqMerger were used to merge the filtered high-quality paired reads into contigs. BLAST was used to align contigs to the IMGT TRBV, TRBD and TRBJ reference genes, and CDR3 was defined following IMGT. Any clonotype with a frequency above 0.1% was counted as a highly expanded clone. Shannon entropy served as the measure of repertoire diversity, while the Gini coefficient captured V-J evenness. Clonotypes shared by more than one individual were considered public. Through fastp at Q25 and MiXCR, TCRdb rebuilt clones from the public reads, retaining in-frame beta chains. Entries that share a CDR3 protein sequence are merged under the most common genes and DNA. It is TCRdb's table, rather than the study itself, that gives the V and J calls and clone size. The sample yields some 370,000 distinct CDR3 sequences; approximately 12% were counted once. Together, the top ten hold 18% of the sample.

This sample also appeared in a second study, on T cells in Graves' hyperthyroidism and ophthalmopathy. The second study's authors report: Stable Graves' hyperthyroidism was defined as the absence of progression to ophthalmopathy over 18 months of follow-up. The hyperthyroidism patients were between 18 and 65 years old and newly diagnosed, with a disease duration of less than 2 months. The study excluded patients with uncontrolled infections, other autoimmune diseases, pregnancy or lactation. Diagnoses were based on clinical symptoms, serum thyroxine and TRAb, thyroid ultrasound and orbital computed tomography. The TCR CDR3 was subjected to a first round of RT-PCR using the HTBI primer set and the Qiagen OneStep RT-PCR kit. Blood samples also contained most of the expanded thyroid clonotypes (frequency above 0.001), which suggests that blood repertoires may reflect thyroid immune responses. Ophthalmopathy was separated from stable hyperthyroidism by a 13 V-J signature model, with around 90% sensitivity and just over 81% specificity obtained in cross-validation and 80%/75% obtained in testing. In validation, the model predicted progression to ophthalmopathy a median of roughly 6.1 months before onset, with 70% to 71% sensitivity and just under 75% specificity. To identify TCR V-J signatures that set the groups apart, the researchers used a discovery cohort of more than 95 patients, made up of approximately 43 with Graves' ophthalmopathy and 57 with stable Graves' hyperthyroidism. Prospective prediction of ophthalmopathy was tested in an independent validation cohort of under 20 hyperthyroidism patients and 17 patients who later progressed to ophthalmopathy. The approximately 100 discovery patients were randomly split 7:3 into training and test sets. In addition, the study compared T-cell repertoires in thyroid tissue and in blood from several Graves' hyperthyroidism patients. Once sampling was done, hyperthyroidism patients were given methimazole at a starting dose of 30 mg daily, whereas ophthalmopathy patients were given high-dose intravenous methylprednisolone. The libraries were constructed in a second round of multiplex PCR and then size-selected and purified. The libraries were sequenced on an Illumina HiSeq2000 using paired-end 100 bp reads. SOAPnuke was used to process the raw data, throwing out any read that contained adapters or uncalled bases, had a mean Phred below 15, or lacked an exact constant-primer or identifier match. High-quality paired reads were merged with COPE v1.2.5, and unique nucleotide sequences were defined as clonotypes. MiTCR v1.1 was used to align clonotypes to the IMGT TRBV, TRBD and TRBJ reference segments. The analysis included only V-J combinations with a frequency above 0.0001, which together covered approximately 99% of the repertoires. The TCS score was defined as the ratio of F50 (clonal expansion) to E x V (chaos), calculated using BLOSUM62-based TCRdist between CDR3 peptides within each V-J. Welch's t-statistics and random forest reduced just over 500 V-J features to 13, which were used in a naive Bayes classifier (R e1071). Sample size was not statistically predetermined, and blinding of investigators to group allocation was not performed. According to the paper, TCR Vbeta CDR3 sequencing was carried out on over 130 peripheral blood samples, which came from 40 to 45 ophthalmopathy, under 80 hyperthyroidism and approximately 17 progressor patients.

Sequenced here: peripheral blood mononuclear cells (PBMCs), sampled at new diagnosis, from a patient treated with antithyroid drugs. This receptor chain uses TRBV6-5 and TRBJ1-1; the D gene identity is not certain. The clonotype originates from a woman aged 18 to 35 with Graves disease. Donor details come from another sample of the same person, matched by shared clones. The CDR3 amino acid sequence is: CASSYSVYTLNTEAFF. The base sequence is TGTGCCAGCAGTTACTCGGTTTACACCCTTAACACTGAAGCTTTCTTT.